Shown below are 27 T cell receptor beta chains from a single sample sequenced in a study of blood T cell repertoires in COVID-19. The data were produced by immunoSEQ multiplex PCR, yet TCRdb's version contains in-frame clones alone and is incomplete. The data contain just over 30,000 clones, around 90% of them singletons. The sequenced material came from peripheral blood. These receptor sequences come from a woman between 40 and 55 years old with active or convalescent COVID-19.

V and J are TRBV29-1 and TRBJ2-2, with TRBD2 matching over 7 bases. Trimming removed 1 base from V and 4 bases from J; junction bases left unmatched: 6. Germline V lookup: CDR1 SQVTM, CDR2 ANQGSEA. CDR3 length: 15 residues. The CDR3 sequence is CSVEGPGGSTGELFF. CDR3 DNA sequence: TGCAGCGTTGAAGGGCCGGGCGGGAGCACCGGGGAGCTGTTTTTT.

The chain has TRBV5-6 and TRBJ1-3, with 12 positions matching TRBD1. Germline lookup yields CDR1 SGHDT and CDR2 YYEEEE. After removal of 0 bases from V and 15 bases from J, the junction contained 13 bases not matched to a gene. The CDR3 length is 16 residues. Written as DNA, the CDR3 is TGTGCCAGCAGCTTGGCCCCGGGACAGGGGGCGCCCGCCGGATATTTT. It specifies CASSLAPGQGAPAGYF.

This clone was seen only once. The genes are TRBV5-1 and TRBJ2-7; 9 bases map to TRBD1. V shed 3 bases, J shed 4 bases, and the junction held 14 bases outside the gene matches. This CDR3 has 17 amino acids. Germline loops: CDR1 SGHRS, CDR2 YFSETQ. This CDR3 reads CASSSLSAGQGQYEQYF. DNA of the CDR3: TGCGCCAGCAGCTCCCTCTCGGCGGGACAGGGCCAATACGAGCAGTACTTC.

The chain joins TRBV6-2 or TRBV6-3 to TRBJ2-7; D is ambiguous. Germline CDR1 MNHEY, CDR2 SVGEGT. The CDR3 contains 13 residues. V gave up 2 bases and J gave up 2 bases, with 7 bases separating them. The CDR3 nucleotides are TGTGCCAGCAGTTACCCCCCTCCCTACGAGCAGTACTTC. Residues: CASSYPPPYEQYF.

The CDR3 sequence: CASSQDPGTGELFF. Written as DNA, the CDR3 is TGCGCCAGCAGCCAAGATCCAGGCACCGGGGAGCTGTTTTTT. The genes are TRBV4-1 and TRBJ2-2; D is unclear. The germline gives CDR1 MGHRA, CDR2 YSYEKL. CDR3 length equals 14 residues. Trimming took off 0 bases at V and 4 bases at J, with 6 bases between the two ends.

The chain carries TRBV5-1 and TRBJ2-2; D may be TRBD1 (6 bases). Germline V gene data show CDR1 as SGHRS and CDR2 as YFSETQ. V was shortened by 3 bases and J by 1 base, with 16 bases between the two germline ends. The CDR3 is 17 amino acids. The CDR3 protein is CASSWGRTALNTGELFF. The CDR3 nucleotides are TGCGCCAGCAGCTGGGGACGGACAGCTCTGAACACCGGGGAGCTGTTTTTT.

This sequence joins TRBV4-3 and TRBJ2-3; no firm D call. V lost 4 bases and J lost 0, with 5 bases in between. CDR1 and CDR2 (germline): LGHNA, YSLEER. The length of the CDR3 is 13 residues. DNA for the CDR3: TGCGCCAGCAGCCGCCGGAGCACAGATACGCAGTATTTT. Amino acids: CASSRRSTDTQYF.

V is TRBV29-1 and J is TRBJ2-2; D is possibly TRBD2 (5 bases). This CDR3 has 13 residues. Germline CDR1 is SQVTM and CDR2 is ANQGSEA. The V gene lost 5 bases and the J gene lost 4 bases, with 11 bases spanning the gap. The CDR3 here is CSVRTASTGELFF. Written as DNA, the CDR3 is TGCAGCGTTAGGACTGCTAGCACCGGGGAGCTGTTTTTT.

The chain couples TRBV4-2 to TRBJ1-2; D is perhaps TRBD1 (6 bases). Trimming took 1 base from V and 7 from J, leaving 19 bases between them. Per germline, CDR1 LGHNA and CDR2 YNFKEQ. The CDR3 covers 16 residues. CDR3 DNA: TGTGCCAGCAGCCAAGGTATCAGGGGAAAGACGTCTGGCTACACCTTC. Translation gives CASSQGIRGKTSGYTF.

The chain links TRBV20-1 to TRBJ1-1; TRBD1 might be the D (5 bases). Trimming cost V 3 bases and J 4 bases, with 9 bases left between them. Germline CDR1 reads DFQATT; CDR2 reads SNEGSKA (reference sequence). This CDR3 spans 12 amino acids. DNA for the CDR3: TGCAGTGCTAGTCAGGGCCCCACTGAAGCTTTCTTT. Amino acid sequence: CSASQGPTEAFF.

The chain employs TRBV5-1 and TRBJ1-6, with 8 bases matching TRBD1. From germline, CDR1 is SGHRS and CDR2 YFSETQ. The CDR3 runs to 15 residues. Trimming removed 4 bases from V and 10 bases from J; junction bases left unmatched: 10. The CDR3 is CASSEGQAIGSPLHF. The CDR3, as DNA: TGCGCCAGCAGCGAGGGACAGGCGATAGGATCACCCCTCCACTTT.

This chain links TRBV28 with TRBJ2-3, with 13 positions matching TRBD2. V lost 6 bases to trimming and J lost 1 base; unmatched junction nucleotides: 4. The CDR3 is 16 residues long. From germline, CDR1 is MDHEN and CDR2 SYDVKM. This CDR3 is CASSSGLAGGTDTQYF. The DNA for the CDR3 is TGTGCCAGCAGCTCCGGACTAGCGGGGGGCACAGATACGCAGTATTTT.

The rearrangement uses TRBV6-2 or TRBV6-3 and TRBJ1-4; 8 positions agree with TRBD1. The junction had 4 bases not matched to a gene; V was cut back by 2 bases and J by 8 bases. There are 14 residues in the CDR3. CDR1 is MNHEY, CDR2 SVGEGT, per germline. This CDR3 is CASSYEDRDEKLFF. The CDR3 nucleotides are TGTGCCAGCAGTTACGAGGACAGGGACGAAAAACTGTTTTTT.

The chain carries TRBV18 and TRBJ2-1; tentative D call: TRBD1 (5 bases). This CDR3 is built from 13 residues. The V end lost 4 bases, the J end lost 15 bases, and 19 bases lay between the germline ends. CDR1 and CDR2 from the germline V gene are KGHSH and LQKENI. The CDR3 reads CASSLLSTAVGFF. DNA of the CDR3: TGTGCCAGCTCACTTCTCTCGACAGCCGTGGGGTTCTTC. The full variable domain, in which reference TRBV18 and TRBJ2-1 provide the parts outside the CDR3, is NAGVMQNPRHLVRRRGQEARLRCSPMKGHSHVYWYRQLPEEGLKFMVYLQKENIIDESGMPKERFSAEFPKEGPSILRIQQVVRGDSAAYFCASSLLSTAVGFFGPGTRLTVL.

The chain is built from TRBV10-2 and TRBJ1-4, with 9 positions matching TRBD1. J gave up 5 bases and V 0 bases, and 7 bases lay outside the gene matches. Germline CDR1 WSHSY, CDR2 SAAADI. The CDR3 has 17 residues. This CDR3 is CASSESIPTGGNEKLFF. CDR3 in DNA: TGCGCCAGCAGTGAGTCGATCCCGACAGGGGGGAATGAAAAACTGTTTTTT.

This rearrangement joins TRBV5-5 to TRBJ2-7, with 10 bases lining up with TRBD1. The CDR3 consists of 15 residues. V gave up 3 bases and J gave up 4 bases; unmatched junction bases: 7. Germline loops: CDR1 SGHKS, CDR2 YYEKEE (reference sequence). The chain's CDR3 is CASSSGWGQGYEQYF. DNA for the CDR3: TGTGCCAGCAGCTCTGGCTGGGGACAGGGGTACGAGCAGTACTTC.

V and J are TRBV7-8 and TRBJ2-3; D is perhaps TRBD2 (5 bases). Trimming removed 4 bases at V and 0 bases at J, with 11 bases between. The germline gives CDR1 SGHVS, CDR2 FQNEAQ. The CDR3 contains 15 residues. CDR3 coding DNA: TGTGCCAGCAGCTCGGACTCAGCAAGCACAGATACGCAGTATTTT. Protein product: CASSSDSASTDTQYF.

This chain connects TRBV6-6 to TRBJ1-5, with 7 nucleotides matching TRBD1. This CDR3 is built from 16 residues. Per the germline V gene, CDR1 is MNHNY and CDR2 is SVGAGI (reference sequence). V lost 4 bases to trimming and J lost 0 bases; unmatched junction nucleotides: 6. The chain's CDR3 is CASSSQGSYSNQPQHF. CDR3 nucleotide sequence: TGTGCCAGCAGTTCACAGGGGAGTTATAGCAATCAGCCCCAGCATTTT.

This chain uses TRBV10-3 with TRBJ2-7; D call uncertain. Per the germline V gene, CDR1 is ENHRY and CDR2 is SYGVKD. V was clipped by 2 bases and J by 6 bases, with 14 bases between them. The CDR3 length is 14 residues. The CDR3 spells CAISEGNFGFEQYF. DNA of the CDR3: TGTGCCATCAGTGAGGGCAATTTTGGCTTCGAGCAGTACTTC.

This clone was observed a single time. This sequence joins TRBV7-9 and TRBJ2-7, with 11 bases that match TRBD2. V shed 5 bases and J 4 bases; nucleotides not matched to a gene: 4. This CDR3 is 14 amino acids long. Germline V gene data show CDR1 as SEHNR and CDR2 as FQNEAQ (reference sequence). The CDR3: CASSVGTSGYEQYF. In DNA, the CDR3 is TGTGCCAGCAGCGTCGGGACTAGCGGATACGAGCAGTACTTC.

The chain links TRBV28 to TRBJ2-2; 7 bases fit TRBD2. This CDR3 has 18 amino acids. Per the germline V gene, CDR1 is MDHEN and CDR2 is SYDVKM. The V segment lost 3 bases and the J segment 0 bases; nucleotides outside the gene matches: 10. CDR3 sequence reads: CASSFPAWGGPNTGELFF. In DNA form, the CDR3 reads TGTGCCAGCAGTTTTCCCGCCTGGGGAGGGCCGAACACCGGGGAGCTGTTTTTT.

The chain has TRBV29-1 and TRBJ2-7; 9 positions agree with TRBD2. Germline V gives CDR1 SQVTM, CDR2 ANQGSEA. After removal of 5 bases from V and 6 bases from J, the junction contained 14 bases not matched to a gene. The CDR3 is 15 amino acids. The CDR3 sequence: CSVRPPGTSLSEQYF. The CDR3 region has the DNA TGCAGCGTTCGTCCCCCTGGGACTAGCCTATCCGAGCAGTACTTC.

This clone was seen a few times. J is TRBJ1-4 and V is TRBV27; 7 bases are a match to TRBD1. Germline loops: CDR1 MNHEY, CDR2 SMNVEV (reference sequence). There are 14 residues in the CDR3. With V trimmed by 5 bases and J by 8 bases, 8 bases remained unmatched. The CDR3 DNA is TGTGCCAGCAGTGCATACAGGGGAGGAGAAAAACTGTTTTTT. Encoded protein: CASSAYRGGEKLFF.

The chain combines TRBV6-5 with TRBJ1-1; the match to TRBD1 covers 8 bases. Germline V gene sequence: CDR1 MNHEY, CDR2 SVGAGI. Trimming removed 6 bases from V and 1 base from J; junction bases left unmatched: 1. CDR3 length: 13 residues. The CDR3 loop reads CASRGTGNTEAFF. CDR3 nucleotide sequence: TGTGCCAGCAGGGGGACAGGGAACACTGAAGCTTTCTTT.

The chain combines TRBV7-2 with TRBJ2-6; no clear D. The CDR3 contains 15 residues. Germline V CDR1 and CDR2: SGHTA, FQGNSA. Trimming took off 5 bases at V and 1 base at J, with 9 bases between the two ends. The CDR3 bases are TGTGCCAGCAGCCCCCCCCCATCTGGGGCCAACGTCCTGACTTTC. Its protein product is CASSPPPSGANVLTF.

The rearrangement uses TRBV5-1 and TRBJ1-1; TRBD1 aligns across 9 bases. The CDR3 length is 14 residues. V was pared by 4 bases and J by 1 base, with 2 bases of the junction left unmatched. CDR1 SGHRS and CDR2 YFSETQ come from the germline V gene. CDR3 sequence: CASSGQGRNTEAFF. For the CDR3, the DNA is TGCGCCAGCAGCGGACAGGGGCGGAACACTGAAGCTTTCTTT.

CDR3 sequence reads: CAISWDSGNTIYF. The CDR3 nucleotides are TGTGCCATCAGCTGGGACAGTGGAAACACCATATATTTT. The chain uses TRBV10-3 and TRBJ1-3; 7 positions match TRBD1. Per germline, CDR1 ENHRY and CDR2 SYGVKD. The trim removed 6 bases at V and 3 bases at J, leaving 2 bases unmatched. CDR3 length: 13 amino acids.